This T cell receptor beta chain was sequenced for a study of CD8 T cells in ankylosing spondylitis. Quantitative 5'-RACE with molecular barcodes generated TCR beta libraries. MiXCR, applied by TCRdb to the 5' RACE reads, yields one record per CDR3 protein. The sample gives approximately 290,000 distinct CDR3 sequences, less than 25% of which show up once; 3% to 4% is in the top ten. General study findings and limits: According to the report, clones linked to the disease were significantly enriched in matched synovial fluid samples taken from ankylosing spondylitis patients. Within peripheral blood, clones linked to disease were CD8+ and relatively rare.

This clonotype appeared many times. Its antigen is unidentified. Germline-derived CDR1 and CDR2 are LGHNA and YSLEER. This CDR3 region has 12 residues. Trimming left V 0 bases short and J 10 bases short, with 6 bases between. The chain combines TRBV4-3 with TRBJ1-4; maybe TRBD1 (5 bases). Sequencing was performed on blood, either unsorted or a sorted T cell fraction (not recorded which). This clonotype was sampled from a female donor with ankylosing spondylitis or in good health (not recorded which). CDR3 sequence (DNA): TGCGCCAGCAGCCAAGATAGGGGAAAACTGTTTTTT. It encodes CASSQDRGKLFF.